This TCR beta chain was recovered during a study of regulatory T cells. Study-level findings and limits: In CD3G-deficient patients, conventional CD4+ T cells were enriched for hydrophobic CDR3 residues at positions 6 and 7.

This clone was recorded a few times. Its antigen remains unidentified. Primers: 52 TRBV forward and 13 TRBJ reverse. The table came from immunoSEQ multiplex PCR; TCRdb's copy has only in-frame clones and leaves some out. Here the sample spans 30,000 to 40,000 clones, about 91% being singletons. Patients, 2 to 39 years old, had expanded memory T-cell proportions. Sequencing was performed on conventional CD4+ T cells sorted from blood. The TCR originated in a person aged 18 to 29 with CD3G deficiency.

In nucleotides, the CDR3 is TGCAGTGCTGCTAGCCACGATACGCAGTATTTT. Translated, it gives CSAASHDTQYF. The genes are TRBV20-1 and TRBJ2-3, with a tentative D call TRBD2 (5 bases). This CDR3 region has 11 residues. Trimming cost V 5 bases and J 6 bases, with 9 bases left between them. The V gene's germline CDR1 is DFQATT and CDR2 SNEGSKA (reference sequence).